This T cell receptor (beta chain) was found in a study of yellow fever vaccine responses in identical twins. TCRdb ran MiXCR on the RT-PCR reads and lists one entry per CDR3 protein. The repertoire holds around 3,000 distinct CDR3 sequences, with over 75% as singletons. Findings of the study overall: Twins reportedly mounted vaccine T cell responses that seemed partly convergent, partly personalized.

As to this clonotype: The antigen is undetermined.

This CDR3 is 16 amino acids long. V shed 0 bases and J 5 bases; nucleotides not matched to a gene: 8. Germline V lookup: CDR1 MGHRA, CDR2 YSYEKL. This specimen was T cells from blood (PBMCs), unsorted or a sorted subset (not recorded which), taken before or after yellow fever vaccination (not recorded which). The rearrangement links TRBV4-1 to TRBJ2-5; TRBD2 matches at 8 bases. The TCR sequence derives from a woman under 30 who received the yellow fever vaccine. CDR3 loop: CASSQEVPSGWETQYF. DNA of the CDR3: TGCGCCAGCAGCCAAGAGGTCCCTAGCGGGTGGGAGACCCAGTACTTC.